This T cell receptor (beta chain) is drawn from a study of blood T cell repertoires in COVID-19. This clone appeared a few times. Original methodology: Counts of nucleated cells, estimated from reference gene primer amplification, were obtained. This table comes from immunoSEQ multiplex PCR, and its TCRdb copy is limited to in-frame clones, with some not included. From that table come the V and J calls and clone size; the DNA was used to work out D and trimming. The sample carries hundreds of thousands of clones, approximately 78% recorded once. This CDR3 is built from 15 residues. Trimming took 0 bases from V and 3 from J, leaving 11 bases between them. Looked up from germline, CDR1 is SGHTA and CDR2 is FQGNSA.

This TCR derives from a woman between 55 and 75 years old with active or convalescent COVID-19. This rearrangement joins TRBV7-2 to TRBJ1-2; no clear D gene. The material sequenced was peripheral blood. CDR3 protein: CASSLAPGTHYGYTF. DNA of the CDR3: TGTGCCAGCAGCTTAGCCCCAGGTACCCACTATGGCTACACCTTC. The whole variable domain, filled in from reference TRBV7-2 and TRBJ1-2, reads GAGVSQSPSNKVTEKGKDVELRCDPISGHTALYWYRQSLGQGLEFLIYFQGNSAPDKSGLPSDRFSAERTGGSVSTLTIQRTQQEDSAVYLCASSLAPGTHYGYTFGSGTRLTVV.